Below are 13 T cell receptor beta chains sequenced from a single sample in a study of T-cell reconstitution after alpha-beta-depleted transplantation in children. Researchers prepared the TCRbeta library using unique molecular identifiers, the study reports. TCRdb reprocessed the PCR reads with MiXCR, giving one entry per CDR3 protein. The table includes roughly 100,000 distinct CDR3 sequences, roughly 7.7% detected once. Sequenced material: PBMCs from the stem cell graft donor, taken from the stem cell graft. The receptors were sampled from a human donor who donated a stem cell graft to a child with congenital amegakaryocytic thrombocytopenia.

This clonotype was observed many times. The gene calls are TRBV6-9 and TRBJ2-3, with 7 nucleotides matching TRBD1. V lost 2 bases to trimming and J lost 2 bases; unmatched junction nucleotides: 10. In germline, CDR1 is MNHGY, CDR2 SVAAGI. The CDR3 is 17 residues long. The CDR3 sequence: CASSYKGDRSFTDTQYF. In DNA form, the CDR3 reads TGTGCCAGCAGTTATAAGGGGGACAGATCCTTCACAGATACGCAGTATTTT.

This clonotype has only one observation. This chain links TRBV24-1 with TRBJ1-2; D ambiguous. Germline assignment: CDR1 KGHDR and CDR2 SFDVKD. V was cut by 5 bases and J by 0 bases, with 9 bases left in between. There are 14 residues in the CDR3. The CDR3 sequence is CATSAPETNYGYTF. The CDR3 nucleotides read TGTGCCACCAGTGCTCCAGAAACTAACTATGGCTACACCTTC.

This clonotype was seen at least ten times. The chain links TRBV4-2 to TRBJ1-1, with D unresolved. CDR1 and CDR2 (germline): LGHNA, YNFKEQ. V lost 0 bases and J 4 bases, leaving 9 bases between the germline ends. The CDR3 has 14 residues. CDR3 sequence (DNA): TGTGCCAGCAGCCAAGATGGCCTGGGCACTGAAGCTTTCTTT. It translates to CASSQDGLGTEAFF.

There are many counts of this clonotype. The chain uses TRBV3-1 and TRBJ2-5; D is unresolved. From germline, CDR1 is LGHDT and CDR2 YNNKEL (reference sequence). V gave up 1 base and J gave up 5 bases, with 8 bases separating them. The CDR3 has 13 residues. CDR3 residues: CASSQARWETQYF. The CDR3 nucleotides are TGTGCCAGCAGCCAAGCCCGCTGGGAGACCCAGTACTTC.

This clonotype was counted at least ten times. This CDR3 reads CASSPLQTQYF. CDR3 nucleotides: TGTGCCAGCAGCCCCCTGCAGACCCAGTACTTC. This chain connects TRBV11-2 to TRBJ2-5; the D is unclear. V lost 5 bases and J 6 bases, leaving 7 bases between the germline ends. The CDR3 runs to 11 residues. The germline gives CDR1 SGHAT, CDR2 FQNNGV.

This clonotype was seen ten or more times. This rearrangement joins TRBV20-1 to TRBJ1-4; 7 bases map to TRBD1. This CDR3 comprises 14 residues. Germline CDR1 is DFQATT and CDR2 is SNEGSKA (reference sequence). With 5 bases clipped from V and 3 bases from J, the junction kept 6 bases outside the gene matches. This CDR3 is CSAPAGTANEKLFF. CDR3 in DNA: TGCAGTGCTCCCGCCGGGACAGCTAATGAAAAACTGTTTTTT.

This clonotype has ten or more counts. V and J are TRBV12-3 or TRBV12-4 and TRBJ1-1; TRBD1 is a possible D gene (5 bases). This CDR3 is 17 amino acids long. V was shortened by 4 bases and J by 3 bases, with 21 bases between the two germline ends. The CDR3: CASSSARRGASDTEAFF. As DNA, the CDR3 is TGTGCCAGCAGTTCGGCGAGAAGAGGGGCGAGCGACACTGAAGCTTTCTTT.

The chain links TRBV9 to TRBJ2-1; the match to TRBD2 covers 9 bases. This CDR3 has 16 residues. Germline CDR1 and CDR2: SGDLS and YYNGEE. V gave up 2 bases and J gave up 3 bases; unmatched junction bases: 6. DNA of the CDR3: TGTGCCAGCAGCGTTTCTAGCGGGACTTACTACAATGAGCAGTTCTTC. Its translation is CASSVSSGTYYNEQFF.

This clonotype was observed many times. The V call is TRBV20-1, the J call TRBJ2-1, with TRBD2 identical over 7 bases. The CDR3 contains 12 residues. The germline V gene has CDR1 DFQATT and CDR2 SNEGSKA (reference sequence). CDR3 residues: CSRLALYNEQFF. The CDR3 DNA reads TGCAGCCGACTAGCCCTCTACAATGAGCAGTTCTTC.

This clonotype appeared many times. V and J are TRBV25-1 and TRBJ1-4; unclear D gene. Trimming left V 5 bases short and J 3 bases short, with 10 bases between. Germline V CDR1 and CDR2: MGHDK, SYGVNS. This CDR3 region has 14 residues. The CDR3 loop reads CASSQELPNEKLFF. For the CDR3, the DNA is TGTGCCAGCAGTCAGGAACTACCTAATGAAAAACTGTTTTTT.

At least ten counts were recorded for this clonotype. The rearrangement links TRBV9 to TRBJ2-1; 9 nucleotides line up with TRBD2. The CDR3 is made up of 15 amino acids. CDR1 and CDR2 from the germline V gene are SGDLS and YYNGEE. The J segment lost 4 bases and the V segment lost 3 bases, leaving 5 bases of the junction unmatched. The CDR3 loop is CASSASGGLYNEQFF. The CDR3 DNA reads TGTGCCAGCAGCGCGAGCGGGGGGCTTTACAATGAGCAGTTCTTC. Based on the CDR3 plus reference TRBV9 and TRBJ2-1, the full variable domain is DSGVTQTPKHLITATGQRVTLRCSPRSGDLSVYWYQQSLDQGLQFLIQYYNGEERAKGNILERFSAQQFPDLHSELNLSSLELGDSALYFCASSASGGLYNEQFFGPGTRLTVL.

V usage is TRBV30 and J usage is TRBJ1-3, with a tentative D call TRBD1 (6 bases). The germline gives CDR1 GTSNPN, CDR2 SVGIG (reference sequence). The CDR3 spans 15 residues. V lost 0 bases and J 3 bases, leaving 12 bases between the germline ends. The chain's CDR3 is CAWSVLRTVGNTIYF. CDR3 bases: TGTGCCTGGAGTGTCCTAAGGACAGTTGGAAACACCATATATTTT. The variable domain in full, completed from reference TRBV30 and TRBJ1-3, reads SQTIHQWPATLVQPVGSPLSLECTVEGTSNPNLYWYRQAAGRGLQLLFYSVGIGQISSEVPQNLSASRPQDRQFILSSKKLLLSDSGFYLCAWSVLRTVGNTIYFGEGSWLTVV.

In this sample, this clonotype turned up many times. This chain links TRBV7-2 with TRBJ2-1, with a tentative D call TRBD1 (5 bases). CDR1 is SGHTA and CDR2 is FQGNSA in the germline V gene. The CDR3 runs 15 residues. Trimming stripped 0 bases from V and 4 bases from J, with 10 bases between. Written as DNA, the CDR3 is TGTGCCAGCAGCTTAGCAGGGGTCTTTTACAATGAGCAGTTCTTC. The encoded protein is CASSLAGVFYNEQFF.